The 11 T cell receptor beta chains in this list originate from one sample, sequenced in a study of somatic mutations in cytotoxic T cells in rheumatoid arthritis. The assay was immunoSEQ multiplex PCR, and TCRdb's table has in-frame clones only and misses some. The sample has under 15,000 clones, 83% seen once. Sequencing was carried out using CD8+ T cells sorted from blood. The receptors shown here come from a woman aged 60-75 years in good health.

This clone has a single count. V is TRBV27 and J is TRBJ1-2; TRBD1 matches 7 bases. Germline loops: CDR1 MNHEY, CDR2 SMNVEV (reference sequence). The V segment lost 4 bases and the J segment 3 bases; nucleotides outside the gene matches: 5. The CDR3 extends over 14 amino acids. As DNA, the CDR3 is TGTGCCAGCAGTTCCTTAGACAGGGACTATGGCTACACCTTC. Its protein product is CASSSLDRDYGYTF.

The genes are TRBV6-5 and TRBJ2-3; a weak D match, TRBD2 (6 bases). Trimming removed 2 bases at V and 3 bases at J, with 6 bases between. Germline CDR1 is MNHEY and CDR2 is SVGAGI. The CDR3 is made up of 13 amino acids. CDR3 region: CASSYRGTDTQYF. As DNA, the CDR3 is TGTGCCAGCAGTTACCGGGGGACAGATACGCAGTATTTT.

J is TRBJ2-3 and V is TRBV7-9, with 9 bases identical to TRBD2. This CDR3 has 19 residues. After removal of 5 bases from V and 1 base from J, the junction contained 16 bases not matched to a gene. CDR1 is SEHNR and CDR2 is FQNEAQ in the germline V gene (reference sequence). The CDR3: CASSPKVTSGFLGTDTQYF. The CDR3 DNA reads TGTGCCAGCAGCCCAAAGGTGACTAGCGGCTTTCTAGGCACAGATACGCAGTATTTT.

A single count supports this clone. The chain carries TRBV7-9 and TRBJ2-3, with 12 bases lining up with TRBD1. This CDR3 spans 15 amino acids. V trimming: 4 bases; J trimming: 4 bases; junction bases outside the gene matches: 3. Germline V lookup: CDR1 SEHNR, CDR2 FQNEAQ (reference sequence). Written as DNA, the CDR3 is TGTGCCAGCAGCTCGGGACAGGGGGCATCAGATACGCAGTATTTT. Translation gives CASSSGQGASDTQYF. Full variable domain (rest looked up from reference TRBV7-9 and TRBJ2-3): DTGVSQNPRHKITKRGQNVTFRCDPISEHNRLYWYRQTLGQGPEFLTYFQNEAQLEKSRLLSDRFSAERPKGSFSTLEIQRTEQGDSAMYLCASSSGQGASDTQYFGPGTRLTVL.

The chain couples TRBV14 to TRBJ1-2; TRBD1 matches 12 bases. Germline CDR1 reads SGHDN; CDR2 reads FVKESK. CDR3 length equals 19 residues. The junction had 15 bases not matched to a gene; V was cut back by 1 base and J by 6 bases. Written as DNA, the CDR3 is TGTGCCAGCAGCCAAGTGGGACAGGGGGCGCATGGGGCCGTGAATGGCTACACCTTC. Translating gives CASSQVGQGAHGAVNGYTF.

This clone was counted a few times. The chain has TRBV2 and TRBJ2-1; 11 nucleotides match TRBD2. CDR3 length: 16 residues. CDR1 is SNHLY and CDR2 is FYNNEI in the germline V gene. With V trimmed by 2 bases and J by 5 bases, 5 bases remained unmatched. CDR3 sequence reads: CASSELAGGIDNEQFF. The CDR3 nucleotides read TGTGCCAGCAGTGAACTAGCGGGGGGAATTGACAATGAGCAGTTCTTC.

V usage is TRBV28 and J usage is TRBJ2-2; perhaps TRBD1 as D (6 bases). CDR1 is MDHEN, CDR2 SYDVKM, per germline. The CDR3 is made up of 14 amino acids. With 2 bases removed from V and 4 bases from J, the gap between germline ends came to 8 bases. CDR3 nucleotides: TGTGCCAGCAGTTTAACAGGGACCACCGGGGAGCTGTTTTTT. Protein: CASSLTGTTGELFF.

The gene calls are TRBV5-6 and TRBJ1-2; D not certain. Germline values: CDR1 SGHDT, CDR2 YYEEEE. The CDR3 is made up of 13 amino acids. The V gene lost 4 bases and the J gene lost 3 bases, with 10 bases spanning the gap. As DNA, the CDR3 is TGTGCCAGCAGCACACTGAGGGACTATGGCTACACCTTC. Protein product: CASSTLRDYGYTF.

The chain combines TRBV2 with TRBJ2-1; 12 positions agree with TRBD2. Losses at the gene ends were 7 bases for V and 3 bases for J; bases not matched to a gene: 1. The CDR3 is 14 amino acids. CDR1 and CDR2 from the germline V gene are SNHLY and FYNNEI. Written as DNA, the CDR3 is TGTGCCAGCAAACTAGCGGGGGGCTACAATGAGCAGTTCTTC. It translates to CASKLAGGYNEQFF.

The V gene is TRBV6-5, the J gene TRBJ1-2, with TRBD1 identical over 9 bases. Germline CDR1 is MNHEY and CDR2 is SVGAGI. The CDR3 has 14 amino acids. The V gene end was trimmed by 2 bases and the J gene end by 6 bases; junction bases not matched to a gene: 4. CDR3 coding DNA: TGTGCCAGCAGTTACCCTACAGGGGGCAATGGCTACACCTTC. It yields the protein CASSYPTGGNGYTF.

J is TRBJ1-1 and V is TRBV6-1, with a possible D match to TRBD1 (5 bases). CDR3 length: 15 residues. V was pared by 3 bases and J by 6 bases, with 17 bases between. The germline gives CDR1 MNHNS, CDR2 SASEGT. CDR3 residues: CASSEPRGGVAEAFF. The CDR3 region has the DNA TGTGCCAGCAGTGAGCCGCGCGGGGGGGTAGCTGAAGCTTTCTTT.